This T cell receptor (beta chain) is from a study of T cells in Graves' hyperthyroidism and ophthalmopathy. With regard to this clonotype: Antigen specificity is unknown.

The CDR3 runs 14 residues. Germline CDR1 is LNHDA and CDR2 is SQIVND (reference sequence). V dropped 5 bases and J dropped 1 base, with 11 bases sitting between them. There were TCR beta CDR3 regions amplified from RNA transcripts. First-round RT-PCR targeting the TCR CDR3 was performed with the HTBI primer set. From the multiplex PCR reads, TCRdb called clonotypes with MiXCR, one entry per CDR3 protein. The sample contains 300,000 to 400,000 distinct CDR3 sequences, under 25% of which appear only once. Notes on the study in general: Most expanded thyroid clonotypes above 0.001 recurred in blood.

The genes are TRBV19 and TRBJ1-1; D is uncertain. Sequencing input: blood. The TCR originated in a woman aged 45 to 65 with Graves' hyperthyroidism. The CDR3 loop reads CASSPNPRNTEAFF. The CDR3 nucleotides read TGTGCCAGTAGTCCTAACCCGAGGAACACTGAAGCTTTCTTT.